This T cell receptor (beta chain) was obtained from a study of T cells after yellow fever vaccination. Ten or more counts support this clonotype. The antigen remains undetermined. TCRdb ran MiXCR on the 5' RACE reads and lists one entry per CDR3 protein. The sample has fewer than 350,000 distinct CDR3 sequences, more than 3% seen once; the top ten hold around a quarter. Study-wide points: Detected again after the booster were most primary-vaccination clones, at about 96% CD4 and about 90% CD8.

V dropped 5 bases and J dropped 8 bases, with 19 bases sitting between them. Germline V lookup: CDR1 DFQATT, CDR2 SNEGSKA (reference sequence). This CDR3 is built from 14 residues. This chain joins TRBV20-1 and TRBJ2-1; D may be TRBD2 (6 bases). The TCR originated in a man between 18 and 35 years old who received the YFV17D yellow fever vaccine. Sequenced here: PBMCs, sampled on the day of the yellow fever booster vaccination. CDR3 protein: CSARGGIATYEQFF. The CDR3 coding sequence is TGCAGTGCTCGAGGCGGGATCGCCACGTATGAGCAGTTCTTC.